This entry concerns a single TCR beta chain. Libraries were prepared by immunoSEQ multiplex PCR; TCRdb keeps only in-frame clonotypes and omits some of them. The sample consists of about 310,000 clones, about nine tenths of them appearing once. CDR1 is MRHNA and CDR2 is SNTAGT in the germline V gene. V was pared by 6 bases and J by 3 bases, with 5 bases of the junction left unmatched. The CDR3 totals 14 residues. This entry belongs to a study of blood T cell repertoires in COVID-19. Overall study context: COVID-19 samples from acute and convalescent phases originated in the United States, Italy and Spain.

The sequencing sample was made of peripheral blood. The sequence was obtained from a man younger than 35 with active or convalescent COVID-19. This chain connects TRBV6-4 to TRBJ1-5; 7 nucleotides line up with TRBD1. In DNA form, the CDR3 reads TGTGCCAGCAGGAAGGGACAGTTCAATCAGCCCCAGCATTTT. It is translated as CASRKGQFNQPQHF.